What follows are 10 T cell receptor beta chains derived from one specimen sequenced in a study of blood T cell repertoires in COVID-19. Clones were read by immunoSEQ multiplex PCR, and TCRdb kept only the in-frame ones, dropping some. The sample lists almost 300,000 clones; just under 90% were seen once. The sequenced material came from peripheral blood. The receptors originated from a woman in her twenties or thirties with COVID-19, enrolled during active disease.

The chain is built from TRBV5-4 and TRBJ2-5; 9 bases are shared with TRBD2. Per the germline V gene, CDR1 is SGHNT and CDR2 is YYREEE (reference sequence). The CDR3 totals 14 residues. The V gene end was trimmed by 0 bases and the J gene end by 5 bases; junction bases not matched to a gene: 2. The CDR3 protein is CASSLGSGGETQYF. CDR3 nucleotides: TGTGCCAGCAGCTTGGGTAGCGGGGGCGAGACCCAGTACTTC. Based on the CDR3 plus reference TRBV5-4 and TRBJ2-5, the full variable domain is ETGVTQSPTHLIKTRGQQVTLRCSSQSGHNTVSWYQQALGQGPQFIFQYYREEENGRGNFPPRFSGLQFPNYSSELNVNALELDDSALYLCASSLGSGGETQYFGPGTRLLVL.

For the CDR3, the DNA is TGTGCCAGCTGGGGGGTTACTAGCACAGATACGCAGTATTTT. Its translation is CASWGVTSTDTQYF. The chain links TRBV5-5 to TRBJ2-3, with D possibly TRBD2 on 6 matching bases. Deletions cut 7 bases from V and 0 bases from J, with 12 bases between. In germline, CDR1 is SGHKS, CDR2 YYEKEE (reference sequence). The CDR3 extends over 14 amino acids.

Points on this clone: Just one base apart from a much larger clone, this may be a read error. The chain couples TRBV5-4 to TRBJ1-2; D is perhaps TRBD1 (5 bases). Germline CDR1 SGHNT, CDR2 YYREEE (reference sequence). V shed 5 bases and J shed 3 bases, with 8 bases lying between them. This CDR3 has 12 amino acids. In DNA, the CDR3 is TGTGCCAGCAGAACAGGTGACTATGGCTACACCTTC. Translated: CASRTGDYGYTF.

The chain employs TRBV5-4 and TRBJ2-2, with 8 bases identical to TRBD1. With 1 base clipped from V and 0 bases from J, the junction kept 2 bases outside the gene matches. This CDR3 region has 16 residues. Germline V gene data show CDR1 as SGHNT and CDR2 as YYREEE (reference sequence). Written as DNA, the CDR3 is TGTGCCAGCAGCTTGCCAGGGGGCTCGAACACCGGGGAGCTGTTTTTT. Translating gives CASSLPGGSNTGELFF.

This CDR3 reads CASSIWAGNTIYF. The CDR3 DNA follows: TGTGCCAGTAGTATATGGGCAGGGAACACCATATATTTT. This chain uses TRBV19 with TRBJ1-3, with D possibly being TRBD1 (5 bases). The V and J ends lost 2 bases and 7 bases respectively, with 9 bases between them. Germline loops: CDR1 LNHDA, CDR2 SQIVND (reference sequence). The CDR3 has 13 residues.

The genes are TRBV5-1 and TRBJ1-6; D gene unclear. V was pared by 4 bases and J by 10 bases, with 9 bases between. The germline gives CDR1 SGHRS, CDR2 YFSETQ. This CDR3 contains 12 residues. The CDR3 protein is CASSALRSPLHF. The CDR3 DNA is TGCGCCAGCAGCGCCTTGAGGTCACCCCTCCACTTT.

The rearrangement uses TRBV19 and TRBJ2-7, with 11 bases that match TRBD2. Germline loops: CDR1 LNHDA, CDR2 SQIVND (reference sequence). Trimming cost V 6 bases and J 4 bases; bases outside gene matches: 8. The CDR3 is 15 amino acids. The CDR3 protein is CASSPTSGDPYEQYF. The CDR3 DNA reads as TGTGCCAGTAGCCCGACTAGCGGGGATCCATACGAGCAGTACTTC.

The table lists this clone with a count of one. The CDR3 DNA reads TGTGCCAGCAGTACTTGGGGGACAGGGCAAAACACCATATATTTT. It specifies CASSTWGTGQNTIYF. The chain is built from TRBV6-5 and TRBJ1-3; 9 bases are shared with TRBD1. The CDR3 loop spans 15 amino acids. The ends lost 5 bases at V and 6 bases at J; junction bases unmatched: 8. Germline V lookup: CDR1 MNHEY, CDR2 SVGAGI.

The chain links TRBV11-2 to TRBJ2-7; no firm D call. The CDR3 is made up of 14 amino acids. V was trimmed by 2 bases and J by 3 bases, leaving 11 bases between them. The V gene's germline CDR1 is SGHAT and CDR2 FQNNGV. The CDR3 DNA reads TGTGCCAGCAGCTTAAGTGTCAGGAACTACGAGCAGTACTTC. It yields the protein CASSLSVRNYEQYF.

This chain joins TRBV30 and TRBJ2-7; TRBD1 matches at 10 bases. The length of the CDR3 is 14 residues. V lost 2 bases, J lost 3 bases, and 4 bases stayed unmatched. Looked up from germline, CDR1 is GTSNPN and CDR2 is SVGIG (reference sequence). CDR3 sequence reads: CAWSPGTGDYEQYF. The CDR3 DNA follows: TGTGCCTGGAGTCCCGGGACAGGGGACTACGAGCAGTACTTC.